This TCR beta chain was identified in a study of beta chain features in type 1 diabetes (dated by TCRdb to 2016 to 2018). Background on the whole study: Mean age, gender distribution, total cell number and subset yield did not differ between patients and healthy donors. A total of some 110 million sorted cells were examined across all samples, and a strong correlation was observed between cell number per subset and RNA yield. The study compared TCRB repertoires of sorted circulating CD4+ T cell subsets between recently diagnosed type 1 diabetes patients and matched healthy donors. Naive and central memory subsets were obtained from all 28 donors, but regulatory and stem cell-like memory subsets were isolated from only 8 patients and 8 healthy donors.

Comments on this clone: No antigen is known for it. No base-level quality is on record; no much larger clone is a single base apart.

Here is what the overall study found, with its caveats: Naive, central memory and regulatory TCRB repertoires appeared more similar among patients than among healthy donors. Only small numbers of individuals were included in the HLA sub-analyses, which left unresolved whether HLA type had any influence on TCRB rearrangement. Sequencing cDNA rather than genomic DNA could over-represent highly expressing activated cells, although activation and CD3 levels did not differ between groups. A moderate but significant shortening of TCRB CDR3 length was observed in type 1 diabetes patients in all four CD4+ subsets. Fewer insertions and more nucleotide deletions at VDJ recombination sites were observed in patients with type 1 diabetes, implying thymic rearrangement abnormalities. PCR might favor shorter templates, but patient and control samples were amplified and corrected together, so any skew would affect both groups equally.

V loses 0 bases, J loses 6 bases, and the germline ends lie 6 bases apart. CDR3 length: 13 amino acids, cysteine to phenylalanine. The retained sequence is limited to the CDR3, 39 bases, with the frame set at the first base. For CDR1 and CDR2, the germline V gene lists SGHTA and FQGNSA. A single peripheral blood draw of approximately 0.11 L on average was collected from each donor into heparinised tubes. A BD FACSAria II was used to sort naive, central memory, regulatory and stem cell-like memory CD4+ T cells with a panel that included CD45RO, CCR7, CD25, CD127, CD95 and CD27. Every sorted population had a purity above 95%. PBMCs were isolated immediately by Lymphoprep density gradient centrifugation and stained directly without culture. So that batch effects would be minimized, each experiment stained and sorted samples in pairs, pairing one healthy donor with one patient. The High Capacity cDNA Reverse Transcription Kit was used to reverse transcribe all of the isolated RNA, meaning that expressed TCRB transcripts were what got sequenced. Deep immunoSEQ sequencing was applied to naive, central memory and regulatory T cell samples, giving an average of about 3.6 million total reads per sample. After sorted cells were lysed in RLT buffer, RNA was extracted with DNase-treated RNeasy Micro or Mini kits, with the choice depending on cell number. To prevent cross-contamination, every cell subset was processed on its own, while patient and healthy donor samples were processed together. The immunoSEQ multiplex PCR was used to amplify TCRB sequences from cDNA, generating 87-bp fragments that spanned the CDR3 region. The amplicons were sequenced using the Illumina HiSeq platform. The paper's processing steps were these. Synthetic template baselines were used to correct PCR bias computationally, reads within Hamming distance 2 were collapsed together, and singletons that could not be merged were discarded. Reads were aligned to IMGT to assign V, D and J genes, CDR3 length, and insertions or deletions at six rearrangement sites. Within each subset, clonotype counts were normalized to the number of sorted cells before true diversity and Gini coefficients were calculated with the tcR R package. The overlap coefficient, calculated on TCRB nucleotide sequences, was used to measure repertoire sharing. As a proxy for the pre-selection repertoire, out-of-frame TCRB sequences from naive cells were analyzed. TCRdb retrieved this table from immuneACCESS and kept in-frame rearrangements only. Not all clones are present; in checked studies, unresolved V genes account for under half, and no reason is known for the remainder. The DNA was the basis for D and trimming; V, J and clone size are from that table. The sample table lists about half a million clones, roughly 31% of them with a count of one. Around 0.065% of the sample is in the top ten clones.

Sequences were obtained from naive CD4+ T cells from blood. The intended sense of this specimen's cell subset or site label: true naive CD4+ T cells. The receptor's source is a man aged 18 to 30 in good health. The rearranged segments are TRBV7-2 and TRBJ1-5; a confident D gene designation cannot be given. The CDR3 protein is CASSLARGQPQHF. In nucleotides, the sequence is TGTGCCAGCAGCTTAGCGCGGGGTCAGCCCCAGCATTTT.